The 28 T cell receptor beta chains listed next were all sequenced from one sample in a study of CD8+CD57+ T cells in acquired aplastic anemia. Profiles of TCR beta VDJ and CDR3 were generated from a genomic DNA template. From the reads, TCRdb called clonotypes with MiXCR, one entry per CDR3 protein. The sample consists of over 150,000 distinct CDR3 sequences, roughly 43% of them appearing once. Patients chosen for sequencing had shown CD8+CD57+ cell expansion by flow cytometry. The sample consisted of sorted CD4+, CD8+, or CD8+CD57+ T cells (not recorded which) from PBMCs. These receptors were obtained from a human donor with aplastic anemia.

This clonotype was picked up many times. The chain couples TRBV6-5 to TRBJ2-7, with D possibly matching TRBD2 (5 bases). The CDR3 has 15 residues. Germline V gene lookup returns CDR1 MNHEY and CDR2 SVGAGI. The V gene lost 4 bases and the J gene lost 5 bases, with 18 bases spanning the gap. CDR3 sequence reads: CASSLSREFPHEQYF. The CDR3 coding sequence is TGTGCCAGCAGTTTGTCGAGGGAGTTTCCCCACGAGCAGTACTTC.

The chain joins TRBV19 to TRBJ1-2; 8 bases agree with TRBD1. Losses at the gene ends were 6 bases for V and 7 bases for J; bases not matched to a gene: 10. This CDR3 is 14 amino acids long. Germline lookup yields CDR1 LNHDA and CDR2 SQIVND (reference sequence). The CDR3 spells CASRVRQGALGYTF. DNA of the CDR3: TGTGCCAGTAGGGTTCGGCAGGGGGCGCTTGGCTACACCTTC.

This clonotype was picked up a small number of times. Germline and junction disagree at one end, which may indicate a read error. This chain's CDR3 is CAISRTGSNQPQHF. CDR3 DNA sequence: TGTGCCATCAGTCGAACCGGGAGCAATCAGCCCCAGCATTTT. The rearrangement uses TRBV2 and TRBJ1-5; D remains unclear. The CDR3 sequence is 14 residues long. Germline V gene lookup returns CDR1 SNHLY and CDR2 FYNNEI.

This clonotype showed up many times. The chain combines TRBV5-1 with TRBJ2-7; 9 positions match TRBD1. CDR1 is SGHRS, CDR2 YFSETQ, per germline. The CDR3 length is 12 residues. The V gene end was trimmed by 5 bases and the J gene end by 5 bases; junction bases not matched to a gene: 2. The CDR3 reads CASSWTGDEQYF. For the CDR3, the DNA is TGCGCCAGCAGTTGGACAGGGGACGAGCAGTACTTC.

Concerning this clonotype itself: Since the CDR3 does not end with the conserved phenylalanine or tryptophan, this likely comes from a read error. It is unclear where the CDR3 begins or ends on the DNA, so no DNA is shown, and the CDR3 is as TCRdb lists it. This chain joins TRBV11-2 and TRBJ1-1. Germline assignment: CDR1 SGHAT and CDR2 FQNNGV. The CDR3 totals 11 residues, both ends included. The CDR3 sequence: CASSLGSGANY.

The CDR3 loop is CASSPRTGLVTEAFF. In DNA form, the CDR3 reads TGTGCCAGCAGCCCACGAACAGGGCTTGTCACTGAAGCTTTCTTT. The rearrangement joins TRBV2 to TRBJ1-1; a weak D match, TRBD1 (6 bases). Trimming took 6 bases from V and 4 from J, leaving 18 bases between them. Germline V gene sequence: CDR1 SNHLY, CDR2 FYNNEI. The CDR3 has 15 residues.

Concerning this clonotype: Mismatch with germline at one junction end may stem from a read error. The chain combines TRBV5-1 with TRBJ2-7; 8 bases are shared with TRBD2. The germline V gene encodes CDR1 SGHRS and CDR2 YFSETQ. The CDR3 has 14 amino acids. CDR3 DNA sequence: TGCGCCAGCACAGGCGGGAGGTTCTCCGACGAGCAGTACTTC. It encodes CASTGGRFSDEQYF.

A word on this clonotype: This sequence may be a read error, since a much larger clone differs from it by one base. J is TRBJ1-6 and V is TRBV27, with TRBD1 matching over 10 bases. The V and J ends lost 8 bases and 9 bases, in that order; junction bases with no gene match: 22. CDR1 and CDR2 from the germline V gene are MNHEY and SMNVEV (reference sequence). The CDR3 spans 19 residues. The CDR3 nucleotides read TGTGCCAGCCACCCGACCGGGACAGGGGACCTACGTCTAATTTCACCCCTCCACTTT. Its protein product is CASHPTGTGDLRLISPLHF.

This clonotype occurred many times. This chain uses TRBV5-4 with TRBJ2-5; D is unclear. From germline, CDR1 is SGHNT and CDR2 YYREEE (reference sequence). V lost 2 bases, J lost 5 bases, and 16 bases lay in between. The CDR3 has 15 residues. Here the CDR3 DNA reads TGTGCCAGCAGCTTCAGGACCGCTACGGTGGAGACCCAGTACTTC. Its protein is CASSFRTATVETQYF.

The chain has TRBV24-1 and TRBJ2-5, with 9 nucleotides matching TRBD2. The CDR3 extends over 17 amino acids. Per germline, CDR1 KGHDR and CDR2 SFDVKD. Trimming took 5 bases from V and 4 from J; bases not matched to a gene: 13. The CDR3 sequence: CATSGTSGRGGRETQYF. The CDR3 DNA reads as TGTGCCACCAGTGGCACTAGCGGGCGAGGTGGGAGAGAGACCCAGTACTTC.

This clonotype was picked up many times. Written as DNA, the CDR3 is TGTGCCAGCAGCGGGAACACTGAAGCTTTCTTT. As protein: CASSGNTEAFF. The chain uses TRBV4-2 and TRBJ1-1; no firm D call. The CDR3 length is 11 residues. The V end lost 5 bases, the J end lost 1 base, and 2 bases lay between the germline ends. Germline V gene data show CDR1 as LGHNA and CDR2 as YNFKEQ.

This sequence joins TRBV10-3 and TRBJ1-1; 8 nucleotides align to TRBD1. The CDR3 totals 15 residues. Germline CDR1 and CDR2: ENHRY and SYGVKD. Trimming cost V 2 bases and J 0 bases; bases outside gene matches: 2. In DNA form, the CDR3 reads TGTGCCATCAGTGAGCAGGGGGCAATGAACACTGAAGCTTTCTTT. Translation gives CAISEQGAMNTEAFF.

This clonotype was detected ten times or more. The genes are TRBV15 and TRBJ2-1; the D gene is possibly TRBD2 (6 bases). The ends were cut back, 5 bases at V and 7 bases at J, with 18 bases in the middle. CDR1 is LNHNV and CDR2 is YYDKDF in the germline V gene (reference sequence). The CDR3 consists of 15 residues. CDR3 nucleotide sequence: TGTGCCACCAGCGGAGGGACCCGGGACTCAAATGAGCAGTTCTTC. Amino acid sequence: CATSGGTRDSNEQFF.

CDR3 bases: TGTGCCAGCAGCTCTGCCCAAGAGACCCAGTACTTC. Its protein is CASSSAQETQYF. The V gene is TRBV7-6, the J gene TRBJ2-5; D uncertain. There are 12 residues in the CDR3. CDR1 and CDR2 (germline): SGHVS, FNYEAQ. V was trimmed by 4 bases and J by 1 base, leaving 4 bases between them.

This clonotype has a count of ten or more. V usage is TRBV10-3 and J usage is TRBJ2-3; 14 bases line up with TRBD2. After removal of 6 bases from V and 9 bases from J, the junction contained 8 bases not matched to a gene. Germline V gene sequence: CDR1 ENHRY, CDR2 SYGVKD. The CDR3 totals 15 residues. Written as DNA, the CDR3 is TGTGCCATCAGCGTCGGGACTAGCGGGAGAGGCACGCAGTATTTT. Its translation is CAISVGTSGRGTQYF.

The chain carries TRBV7-2 and TRBJ2-2; unclear D gene. The length of the CDR3 is 15 residues. Looked up from germline, CDR1 is SGHTA and CDR2 is FQGNSA. V was clipped by 1 base and J by 5 bases, with 11 bases between them. The DNA of the CDR3 is TGTGCCAGCAGCTTAGGGGTTTCTTATACCGGGGAGCTGTTTTTT. Its protein is CASSLGVSYTGELFF.

This chain joins TRBV11-2 and TRBJ2-7, with 7 positions matching TRBD2. The junction had 7 bases not matched to a gene; V was cut back by 5 bases and J by 3 bases. Germline CDR1 reads SGHAT; CDR2 reads FQNNGV. The CDR3 has 14 amino acids. For the CDR3, the DNA is TGTGCCAGCAGCCATCCCGCTAGCGGCTACGAGCAGTACTTC. This sequence encodes CASSHPASGYEQYF.

This clonotype was found many times. V usage is TRBV29-1 and J usage is TRBJ1-2, with 8 bases aligning to TRBD1. The V gene's germline CDR1 is SQVTM and CDR2 ANQGSEA. The junction had 12 bases not matched to a gene; V was cut back by 2 bases and J by 4 bases. This CDR3 has 16 residues. The CDR3 sequence: CSVERRGAGGPYGYTF. For the CDR3, the DNA is TGCAGCGTTGAACGAAGGGGGGCAGGGGGCCCCTATGGCTACACCTTC.

On this clonotype itself: The junction shows a germline mismatch at one end, possibly a read error. The V gene is TRBV7-7, the J gene TRBJ2-2, with 8 bases lining up with TRBD2. There are 16 residues in the CDR3. Per germline, CDR1 SSHAT and CDR2 FNYEAQ (reference sequence). The CDR3 nucleotides read TGTGCTAGCAGCTTGGAAGCGGGAGTGGGAACCGGGGAGCTGTTTTTT. As protein: CASSLEAGVGTGELFF.

This clonotype was seen ten or more times. The gene calls are TRBV19 and TRBJ1-2; the D is unclear. V lost 3 bases to trimming and J lost 3 bases, with 11 bases between them. Looked up from germline, CDR1 is LNHDA and CDR2 is SQIVND (reference sequence). The CDR3 runs to 14 residues. The CDR3 protein is CASSIWGTHYGYTF. The CDR3 coding sequence is TGTGCCAGTAGTATCTGGGGAACCCACTATGGCTACACCTTC.

The sample holds a few counts of this clonotype. This may stem from a read error, because a much larger clone lies one nucleotide away. J is TRBJ1-5 and V is TRBV9; D ambiguous. This CDR3 has 13 amino acids. Germline lookup yields CDR1 SGDLS and CDR2 YYNGEE. The ends were cut back, 2 bases at V and 9 bases at J, with 12 bases in the middle. The CDR3 spells CASSVTWDRPQHF. In DNA, the CDR3 is TGTGCCAGCAGCGTTACTTGGGATCGGCCCCAGCATTTT. Complete variable domain (other parts from reference TRBV9 and TRBJ1-5): DSGVTQTPKHLITATGQRVTLRCSPRSGDLSVYWYQQSLDQGLQFLIQYYNGEERAKGNILERFSAQQFPDLHSELNLSSLELGDSALYFCASSVTWDRPQHFGDGTRLSIL.

For this clonotype: A read error may account for a junction end that differs from germline. The chain couples TRBV7-9 to TRBJ2-2, with D maybe TRBD2 (7 bases). This CDR3 spans 12 amino acids. Germline lookup yields CDR1 SEHNR and CDR2 FQNEAQ (reference sequence). The DNA for the CDR3 is TGTGCCAGCAGCTCGGGGGGCGGGGGGCTGTTTTTT. Translated: CASSSGGGGLFF.

This chain links TRBV20-1 with TRBJ2-5; 10 positions match TRBD2. Germline-derived CDR1 and CDR2 are DFQATT and SNEGSKA (reference sequence). V trimming: 5 bases; J trimming: 3 bases; junction bases outside the gene matches: 9. The CDR3 is 15 residues long. CDR3 DNA: TGCAGTGCTTATCCTAGCGGGAGACCGAAAGAGACCCAGTACTTC. Its translation is CSAYPSGRPKETQYF.

V gene TRBV6-1 combines with J gene TRBJ2-2, with D tentatively TRBD1 (6 bases). Germline CDR1 and CDR2: MNHNS and SASEGT. Trimming took off 6 bases at V and 6 bases at J, with 17 bases between the two ends. The length of the CDR3 is 15 residues. CDR3 protein: CASRPQGQLAGELFF. Written as DNA, the CDR3 is TGTGCCAGCAGACCACAGGGCCAGTTGGCCGGGGAGCTGTTTTTT.

The chain has TRBV11-3 and TRBJ2-2; D not certain. Trimming cost V 6 bases and J 3 bases, with 11 bases left between them. The CDR3 runs to 14 residues. CDR1 is SGHNT, CDR2 YENEEA, per germline. In DNA, the CDR3 is TGTGCCAGCAGAAGTGCCAGATACACCGGGGAGCTGTTTTTT. Translating it yields CASRSARYTGELFF.

The chain combines TRBV20-1 with TRBJ2-7; D unclear. Looked up from germline, CDR1 is DFQATT and CDR2 is SNEGSKA (reference sequence). The CDR3 contains 15 residues. V lost 0 bases and J lost 0, with 12 bases in between. CDR3 amino acids: CSARDSASNSYEQYF. The CDR3 bases are TGCAGTGCTAGAGATTCGGCGTCGAACTCCTACGAGCAGTACTTC.

This clonotype was seen a handful of times. The chain has TRBV30 and TRBJ2-3; no firm D call. The V gene lost 3 bases and the J gene lost 1 base, with 14 bases spanning the gap. This CDR3 has 15 residues. The germline V gene has CDR1 GTSNPN and CDR2 SVGIG (reference sequence). The CDR3 region is CAWSLHRNGTDTQYF. For the CDR3, the DNA is TGTGCCTGGAGCTTACACAGAAACGGCACAGATACGCAGTATTTT.

This chain links TRBV29-1 with TRBJ1-4; D is uncertain. Germline-derived CDR1 and CDR2 are SQVTM and ANQGSEA. The CDR3 has 13 residues. The V and J ends lost 0 bases and 5 bases respectively, with 7 bases between them. The CDR3 here is CSVEDLRNEKLFF. The CDR3, as DNA: TGCAGCGTTGAAGATCTACGAAATGAAAAACTGTTTTTT.